This T cell receptor delta chain was identified during a study of gamma-delta chains in newborns, infants, children. Turning to the study itself: Polyclonal expansion of innate γδ T cells after birth follows microbial exposure.

TCRdb ran CATT on the reads. The data show about 4,000 delta-chain clones, with around 15% seen just once and 8.5% held by the top ten. Germline loops: CDR1 TSWWSYY, CDR2 QGS. With 0 bases clipped from V and 0 bases from J, the junction kept 12 bases outside the gene matches. This CDR3 is 19 amino acids long. Note on this clone: TCRdb assigns this DNA the protein of a much larger clone, which departs from its translation at residue 10; this likely reflects a read error, and the protein shown comes from translating the DNA.

V is TRDV1 and J is TRDJ1; 8 bases match TRDD3. The specimen sequenced was blood. The TCR sequence derives from a child who was a newborn, infant or young child, either healthy, febrile or measles-vaccinated (not recorded which). This chain's CDR3 is CALGELTPTPGGDTDKLIF. In nucleotides, the CDR3 is TGTGCTCTTGGGGAACTTACCCCTACGCCTGGGGGAGACACCGATAAACTCATCTTT.